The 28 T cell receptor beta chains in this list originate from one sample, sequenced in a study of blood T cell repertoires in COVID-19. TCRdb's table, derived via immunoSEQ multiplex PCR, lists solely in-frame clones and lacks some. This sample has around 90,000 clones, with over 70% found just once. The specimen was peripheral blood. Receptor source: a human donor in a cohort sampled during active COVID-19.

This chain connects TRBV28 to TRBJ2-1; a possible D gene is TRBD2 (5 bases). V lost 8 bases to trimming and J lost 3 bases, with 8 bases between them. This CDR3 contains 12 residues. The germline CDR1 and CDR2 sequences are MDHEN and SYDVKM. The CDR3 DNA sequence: TGTGCCAGCTTTGAGGGCTACAATGAGCAGTTCTTC. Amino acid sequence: CASFEGYNEQFF.

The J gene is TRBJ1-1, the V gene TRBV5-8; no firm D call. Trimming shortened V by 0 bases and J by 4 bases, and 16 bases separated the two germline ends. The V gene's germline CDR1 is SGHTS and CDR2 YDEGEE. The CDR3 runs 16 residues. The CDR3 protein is CASSLVFGRASTEAFF. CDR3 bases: TGTGCCAGCAGCTTGGTGTTCGGGAGGGCGAGCACTGAAGCTTTCTTT.

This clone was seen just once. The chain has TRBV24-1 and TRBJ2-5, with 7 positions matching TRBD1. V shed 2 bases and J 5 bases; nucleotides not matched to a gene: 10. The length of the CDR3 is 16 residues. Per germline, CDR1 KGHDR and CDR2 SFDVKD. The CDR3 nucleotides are TGTGCCACCAGTGATTCCGGGACAGCAACGGGGGAGACCCAGTACTTC. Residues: CATSDSGTATGETQYF.

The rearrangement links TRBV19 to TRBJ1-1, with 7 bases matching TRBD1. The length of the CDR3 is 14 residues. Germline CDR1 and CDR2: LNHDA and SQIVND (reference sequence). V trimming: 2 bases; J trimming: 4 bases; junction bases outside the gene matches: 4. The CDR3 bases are TGTGCCAGTAGTATAACAGGGGAAGTCACTGAAGCTTTCTTT. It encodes CASSITGEVTEAFF.

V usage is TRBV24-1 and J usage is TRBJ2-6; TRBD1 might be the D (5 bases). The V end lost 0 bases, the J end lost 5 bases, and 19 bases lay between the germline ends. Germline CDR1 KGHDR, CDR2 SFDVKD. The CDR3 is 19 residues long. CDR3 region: CATSDLYRQLYFWANVLTF. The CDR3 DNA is TGTGCCACCAGTGATTTGTATAGACAGCTCTATTTCTGGGCCAACGTCCTGACTTTC.

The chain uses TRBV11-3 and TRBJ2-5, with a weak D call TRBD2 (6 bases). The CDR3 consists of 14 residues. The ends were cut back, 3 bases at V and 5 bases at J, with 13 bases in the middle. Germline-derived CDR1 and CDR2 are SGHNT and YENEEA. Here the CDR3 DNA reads TGTGCCAGCAGCTTGGGCGGGGTTCGGGAGACCCAGTACTTC. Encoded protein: CASSLGGVRETQYF.

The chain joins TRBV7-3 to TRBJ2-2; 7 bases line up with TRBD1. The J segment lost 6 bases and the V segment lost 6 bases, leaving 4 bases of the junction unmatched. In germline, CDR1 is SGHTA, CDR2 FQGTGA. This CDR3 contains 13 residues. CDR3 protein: CASRYRGSGELFF. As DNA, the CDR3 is TGTGCCAGCAGGTACAGGGGATCCGGGGAGCTGTTTTTT. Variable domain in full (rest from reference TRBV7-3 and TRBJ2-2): GAGVSQTPSNKVTEKGKYVELRCDPISGHTALYWYRQSLGQGPEFLIYFQGTGAADDSGLPNDRFFAVRPEGSVSTLKIQRTERGDSAVYLCASRYRGSGELFFGEGSRLTVL.

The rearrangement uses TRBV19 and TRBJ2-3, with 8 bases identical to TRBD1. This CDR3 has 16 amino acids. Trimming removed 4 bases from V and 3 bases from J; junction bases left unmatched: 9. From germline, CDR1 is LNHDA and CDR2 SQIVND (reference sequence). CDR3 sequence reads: CASSTWTGSITDTQYF. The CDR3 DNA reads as TGTGCCAGTAGTACCTGGACAGGGAGTATTACAGATACGCAGTATTTT.

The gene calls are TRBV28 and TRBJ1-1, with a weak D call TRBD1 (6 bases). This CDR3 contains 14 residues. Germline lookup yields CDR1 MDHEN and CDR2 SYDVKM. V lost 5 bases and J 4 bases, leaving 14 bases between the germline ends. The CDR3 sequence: CASSRTVFGTEAFF. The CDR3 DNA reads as TGTGCCAGCAGTCGGACAGTTTTCGGCACTGAAGCTTTCTTT.

The CDR3 DNA follows: TGTGCCAGCAGCTTAATTGCAGGGGTAGGCACAGATACGCAGTATTTT. It specifies CASSLIAGVGTDTQYF. This chain links TRBV7-3 with TRBJ2-3; D perhaps matches TRBD1 (6 bases). Germline CDR1 SGHTA, CDR2 FQGTGA. The CDR3 contains 16 residues. V gave up 1 base and J gave up 1 base, with 12 bases separating them.

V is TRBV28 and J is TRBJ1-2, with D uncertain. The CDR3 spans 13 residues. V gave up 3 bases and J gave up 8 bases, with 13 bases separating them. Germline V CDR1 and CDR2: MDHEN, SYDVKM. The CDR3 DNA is TGTGCCAGCAGTTTTTCGGCCTCTAGGGGCTACACCTTC. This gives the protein CASSFSASRGYTF.

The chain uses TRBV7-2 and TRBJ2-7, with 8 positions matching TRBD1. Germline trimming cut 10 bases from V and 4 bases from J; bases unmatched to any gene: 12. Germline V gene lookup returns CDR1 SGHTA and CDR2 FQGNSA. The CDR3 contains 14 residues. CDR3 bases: TGTGCCACAAACAGGGGACAGGTCGGATACGAGCAGTACTTC. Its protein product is CATNRGQVGYEQYF.

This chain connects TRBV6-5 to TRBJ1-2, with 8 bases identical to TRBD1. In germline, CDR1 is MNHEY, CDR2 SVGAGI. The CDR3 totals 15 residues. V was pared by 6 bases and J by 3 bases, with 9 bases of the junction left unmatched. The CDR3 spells CASSPGTGNYYGYTF. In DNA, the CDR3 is TGTGCCAGCAGCCCGGGGACAGGTAACTACTATGGCTACACCTTC.

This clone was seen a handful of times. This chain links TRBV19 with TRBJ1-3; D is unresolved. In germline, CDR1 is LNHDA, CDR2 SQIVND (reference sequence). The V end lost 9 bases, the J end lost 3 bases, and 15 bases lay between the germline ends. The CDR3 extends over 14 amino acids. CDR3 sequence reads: CASNTVGGGNTIYF. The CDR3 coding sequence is TGTGCCAGCAACACCGTGGGAGGTGGAAACACCATATATTTT.

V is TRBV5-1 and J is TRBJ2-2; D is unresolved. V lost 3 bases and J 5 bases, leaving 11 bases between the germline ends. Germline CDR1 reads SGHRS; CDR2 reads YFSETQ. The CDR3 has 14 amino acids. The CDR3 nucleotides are TGCGCCAGCAGCTCGAGCGACGAAACCGGGGAGCTGTTTTTT. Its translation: CASSSSDETGELFF.

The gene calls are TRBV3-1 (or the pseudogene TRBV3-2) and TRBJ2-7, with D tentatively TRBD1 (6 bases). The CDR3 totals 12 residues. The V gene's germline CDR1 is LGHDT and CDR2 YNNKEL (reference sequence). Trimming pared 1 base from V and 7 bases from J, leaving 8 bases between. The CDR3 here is CASSQVRGEQYF. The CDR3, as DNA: TGTGCCAGCAGCCAAGTAAGGGGGGAGCAGTACTTC.

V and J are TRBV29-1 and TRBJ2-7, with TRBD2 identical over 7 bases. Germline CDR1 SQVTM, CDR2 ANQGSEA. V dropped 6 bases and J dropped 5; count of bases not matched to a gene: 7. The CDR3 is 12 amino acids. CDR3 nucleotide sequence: TGCAGCGTATATAGGGAGGGTCACGAGCAGTACTTC. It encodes CSVYREGHEQYF.

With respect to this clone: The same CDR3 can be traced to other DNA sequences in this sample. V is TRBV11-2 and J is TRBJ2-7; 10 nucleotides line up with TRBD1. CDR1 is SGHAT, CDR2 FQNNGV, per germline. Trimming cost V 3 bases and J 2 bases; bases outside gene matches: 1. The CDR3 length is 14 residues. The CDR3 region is CASSLGTGAYEQYF. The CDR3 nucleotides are TGTGCCAGCAGCTTGGGGACAGGGGCCTACGAGCAGTACTTC.

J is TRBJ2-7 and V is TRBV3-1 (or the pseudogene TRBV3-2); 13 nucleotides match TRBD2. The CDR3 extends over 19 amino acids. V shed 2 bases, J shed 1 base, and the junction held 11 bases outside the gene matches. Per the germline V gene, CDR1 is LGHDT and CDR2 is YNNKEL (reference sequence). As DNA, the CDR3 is TGTGCCAGCAGCCAAAGATACAGGACTAGCGGGAGTAGGTCCTACGAGCAGTACTTC. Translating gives CASSQRYRTSGSRSYEQYF.

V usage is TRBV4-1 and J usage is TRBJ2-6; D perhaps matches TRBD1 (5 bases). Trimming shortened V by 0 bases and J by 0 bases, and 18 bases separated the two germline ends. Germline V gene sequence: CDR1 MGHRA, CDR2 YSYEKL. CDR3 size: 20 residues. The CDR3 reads CASSQDLGQGLGSGANVLTF. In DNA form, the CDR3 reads TGCGCCAGCAGCCAAGATCTTGGGCAGGGATTGGGCTCTGGGGCCAACGTCCTGACTTTC.

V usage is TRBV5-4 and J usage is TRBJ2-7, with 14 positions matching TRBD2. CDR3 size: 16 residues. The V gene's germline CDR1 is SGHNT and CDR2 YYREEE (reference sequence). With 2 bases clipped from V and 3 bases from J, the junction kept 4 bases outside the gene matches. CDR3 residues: CASSLGTSGSYYEQYF. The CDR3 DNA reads TGTGCCAGCAGCTTAGGGACTAGCGGGAGTTACTACGAGCAGTACTTC. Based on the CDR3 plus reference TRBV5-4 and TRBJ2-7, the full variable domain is ETGVTQSPTHLIKTRGQQVTLRCSSQSGHNTVSWYQQALGQGPQFIFQYYREEENGRGNFPPRFSGLQFPNYSSELNVNALELDDSALYLCASSLGTSGSYYEQYFGPGTRLTVT.

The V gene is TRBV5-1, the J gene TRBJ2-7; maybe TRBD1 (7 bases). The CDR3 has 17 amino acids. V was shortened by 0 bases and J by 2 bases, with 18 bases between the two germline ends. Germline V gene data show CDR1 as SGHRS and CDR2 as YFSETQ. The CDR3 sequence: CASSLARGEVGAYEQYF. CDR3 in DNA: TGCGCCAGCAGCTTGGCCAGGGGGGAGGTTGGGGCCTACGAGCAGTACTTC.

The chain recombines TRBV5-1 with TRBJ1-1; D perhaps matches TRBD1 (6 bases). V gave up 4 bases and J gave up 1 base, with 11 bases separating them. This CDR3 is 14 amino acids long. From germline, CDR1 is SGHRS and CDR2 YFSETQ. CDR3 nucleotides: TGCGCCAGCAGCCCGGGACACCAGAACACTGAAGCTTTCTTT. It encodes CASSPGHQNTEAFF.

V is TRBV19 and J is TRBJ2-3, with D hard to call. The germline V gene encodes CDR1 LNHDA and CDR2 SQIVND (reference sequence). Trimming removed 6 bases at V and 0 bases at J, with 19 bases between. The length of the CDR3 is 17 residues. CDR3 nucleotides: TGTGCCAGTAGCTTCCCAGGATACCACACTAGCACAGATACGCAGTATTTT. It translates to CASSFPGYHTSTDTQYF.

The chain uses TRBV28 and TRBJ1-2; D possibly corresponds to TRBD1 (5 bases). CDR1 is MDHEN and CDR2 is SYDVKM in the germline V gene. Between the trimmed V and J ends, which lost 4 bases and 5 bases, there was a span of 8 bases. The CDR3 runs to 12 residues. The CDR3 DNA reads TGTGCCAGCAGTTCACGACAGTATGGCTACACCTTC. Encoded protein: CASSSRQYGYTF.

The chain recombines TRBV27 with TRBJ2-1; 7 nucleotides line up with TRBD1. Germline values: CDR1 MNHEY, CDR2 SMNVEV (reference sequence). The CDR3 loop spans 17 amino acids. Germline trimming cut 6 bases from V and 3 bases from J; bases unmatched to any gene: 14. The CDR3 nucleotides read TGTGCCAGCAGGCTACCCGGAGCACGACAGGGCTACAATGAGCAGTTCTTC. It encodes CASRLPGARQGYNEQFF.

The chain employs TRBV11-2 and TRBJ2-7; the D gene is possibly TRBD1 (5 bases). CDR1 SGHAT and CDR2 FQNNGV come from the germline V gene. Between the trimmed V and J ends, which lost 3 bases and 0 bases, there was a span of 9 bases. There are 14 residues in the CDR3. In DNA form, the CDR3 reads TGTGCCAGCAGCTTCGACAGTTTCTCCTACGAGCAGTACTTC. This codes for CASSFDSFSYEQYF.

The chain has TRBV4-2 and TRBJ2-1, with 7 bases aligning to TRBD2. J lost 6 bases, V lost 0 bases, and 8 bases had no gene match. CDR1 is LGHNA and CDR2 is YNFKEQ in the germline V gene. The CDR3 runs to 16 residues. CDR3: CASSQDVAGELNEQFF. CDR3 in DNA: TGTGCCAGCAGCCAAGATGTGGCGGGAGAGCTCAATGAGCAGTTCTTC.